The 8 T cell receptor beta chains below come from one sample, sequenced in a study of cytomegalovirus exposure and HLA in healthy donors. The PCR used 60 Vbeta and 13 Jbeta primers. Measured with immunoSEQ multiplex PCR; TCRdb has only the in-frame clones, and not every one. This table holds 150,000 to 200,000 clones, approximately 85% found once. The sample comprised PBMCs. These receptors all stem from a man aged 18 to 30 in good health and CMV-seronegative.

The chain recombines TRBV27 with TRBJ2-2; 7 bases align to TRBD2. The CDR3 extends over 14 amino acids. Per germline, CDR1 MNHEY and CDR2 SMNVEV (reference sequence). V lost 3 bases and J lost 4; bases outside the gene matches: 2. CDR3 bases: TGTGCCAGCAGTTTGGGGGGGGGCACCGGGGAGCTGTTTTTT. This translates into CASSLGGGTGELFF.

This clone occurred once. V usage is TRBV4-1 and J usage is TRBJ1-3, with D hard to call. This CDR3 contains 13 residues. Germline assignment: CDR1 MGHRA and CDR2 YSYEKL. Trimming removed 0 bases at V and 5 bases at J, with 5 bases between. CDR3 nucleotide sequence: TGCGCCAGCAGCCAAGATCGTCGAAACACCATATATTTT. Residues: CASSQDRRNTIYF.

The chain employs TRBV9 and TRBJ1-1, with a tentative D call TRBD1 (6 bases). The CDR3 has 16 amino acids. Germline CDR1 and CDR2: SGDLS and YYNGEE. V shed 0 bases and J shed 4 bases, with 16 bases lying between them. CDR3 DNA sequence: TGTGCCAGCAGCGTAGAGGAAGGGGGTTGGGGCACTGAAGCTTTCTTT. It encodes CASSVEEGGWGTEAFF. Drawing the rest from reference TRBV9 and TRBJ1-1, the complete variable domain is DSGVTQTPKHLITATGQRVTLRCSPRSGDLSVYWYQQSLDQGLQFLIQYYNGEERAKGNILERFSAQQFPDLHSELNLSSLELGDSALYFCASSVEEGGWGTEAFFGQGTRLTVV.

A few counts support this clone. This chain connects TRBV5-1 to TRBJ2-3; D perhaps matches TRBD2 (6 bases). There are 16 residues in the CDR3. Trimming shortened V by 0 bases and J by 2 bases, and 13 bases separated the two germline ends. Germline CDR1 reads SGHRS; CDR2 reads YFSETQ. CDR3 loop: CASSLASRGSTDTQYF. CDR3 in DNA: TGCGCCAGCAGCTTGGCCTCACGGGGGTCCACAGATACGCAGTATTTT.

The chain joins TRBV29-1 to TRBJ2-3; D might be TRBD2 (5 bases). V lost 5 bases, J lost 7 bases, and 19 bases lay in between. The CDR3 runs to 14 residues. Per germline, CDR1 SQVTM and CDR2 ANQGSEA. This CDR3 reads CSVLETMGFYTQYF. CDR3 nucleotides: TGCAGCGTTCTCGAGACTATGGGTTTTTATACGCAGTATTTT.

The chain has TRBV4-3 and TRBJ2-1, with a weak D call TRBD2 (6 bases). Germline lookup yields CDR1 LGHNA and CDR2 YSLEER. Between the trimmed V and J ends, which lost 0 bases and 7 bases, there was a span of 16 bases. The CDR3 loop spans 16 amino acids. DNA of the CDR3: TGCGCCAGCAGCCAAGATCCCCTAGCGAAGGGGAATGAGCAGTTCTTC. This sequence encodes CASSQDPLAKGNEQFF.

The J gene is TRBJ2-1, the V gene TRBV6-5; TRBD1 is a possible D gene (6 bases). The CDR3 runs to 15 residues. V was trimmed by 6 bases and J by 5 bases, leaving 17 bases between them. Germline loops: CDR1 MNHEY, CDR2 SVGAGI. In DNA form, the CDR3 reads TGTGCCAGCAGCACACAACCGGGACACAACAATGAGCAGTTCTTC. It encodes CASSTQPGHNNEQFF.

The J gene is TRBJ2-5, the V gene TRBV4-3; 8 bases agree with TRBD2. Judging by the DNA end, TRBJ2-7 fits better; the J call may be wrong. CDR1 and CDR2 from the germline V gene are LGHNA and YSLEER. CDR3 length: 16 amino acids. The CDR3 region has the DNA TGCGCCAGCAGCCAATCTACTAGCGGAAATCCCTACGAGCAGTACTTC. Its protein product is CASSQSTSGNPYEQYF.